Below, one T cell receptor beta chain is given with its context. Its target is unknown. The donors comprised healthy bone marrow donors. The PCR used 60 Vbeta and 13 Jbeta primers. TCRdb's table, derived via immunoSEQ multiplex PCR, lists solely in-frame clones and lacks some. The data show just over 150,000 clones, and the top ten clones hold about 1.2%. The ends were cut back, 4 bases at V and 2 bases at J, with 15 bases in the middle. Germline V gene sequence: CDR1 SQVTM, CDR2 ANQGSEA. CDR3 size: 14 residues. The sample belongs to a study of cytomegalovirus exposure and HLA in healthy donors. Study context: The 110 million or so unique TCR beta sequences, from approximately 170 million T cells, were found by an earlier analysis.

Overall study results and limits: A later analysis reportedly found fewer N-insertions in an Asian-associated ancestry cluster than the approximately 660-donor mean.

The TCR originated in a woman in her fifties or sixties in good health and CMV-seronegative. This sequence joins TRBV29-1 and TRBJ2-7; a possible D gene is TRBD2 (7 bases). Sequences were obtained from PBMCs. CDR3 DNA: TGCAGCGTTGGTGGACGGGGGGCGACCTACGAGCAGTACTTC. Translation: CSVGGRGATYEQYF.